This T cell receptor (beta chain) derives from a study of beta chain features in type 1 diabetes. Overall study findings and caveats: More deletions and fewer insertions at VDJ junctions were found in patients with type 1 diabetes.

The CDR3 runs to 12 residues. Trimming removed 0 bases at V and 9 bases at J, with 10 bases between. Per germline, CDR1 SGHNT and CDR2 YYREEE (reference sequence). Every participating donor gave one draw, a heparinised blood sample averaging roughly 100 mL. CD4+ naive, central memory, regulatory and stem cell-like memory subsets were isolated by sorting on CD45RO/CCR7/CD25/CD127/CD95/CD27. Expressed TCRB transcripts were sequenced, since all the RNA that had been isolated was reverse transcribed. Some clones are missing from TCRdb's copy, which holds only in-frame ones; the method was immunoSEQ multiplex PCR. The sample yields hundreds of thousands of clones, roughly a sixth seen once. Concerning this clone: Antigen unknown.

The sequenced sample was naive CD4+ T cells from blood. This TCR came from a man between 18 and 35 years old in good health. The chain uses TRBV5-4 and TRBJ2-7; D remains ambiguous. The CDR3 DNA reads as TGTGCCAGCAGCTTGGACGGTATTGGGCAGTACTTC. This translates into CASSLDGIGQYF. The variable domain in full, completed from reference TRBV5-4 and TRBJ2-7, reads ETGVTQSPTHLIKTRGQQVTLRCSSQSGHNTVSWYQQALGQGPQFIFQYYREEENGRGNFPPRFSGLQFPNYSSELNVNALELDDSALYLCASSLDGIGQYFGPGTRLTVT.